This T cell receptor beta chain was sequenced in a study of blood T cell repertoires in COVID-19. Recovered status applied to Cohort 3 donors who had two consecutive negative PCRs. It also applied to those with clearance or with symptom resolution. Unmatched junction bases numbered 6, after V lost 3 bases and J lost 7 bases. This CDR3 is built from 14 residues. Germline V lookup: CDR1 KGHSH, CDR2 LQKENI. Sequencing was performed with immunoSEQ multiplex PCR; in TCRdb, only in-frame clones are kept and a portion is missing. The data contain 250,000 or so clones, roughly 86% of them singletons. The chain recombines TRBV18 with TRBJ1-2; 9 nucleotides match TRBD1. The TCR originated in a woman aged 50 to 60 who had recovered from COVID-19. Sequencing used PBMCs or T cells enriched from blood (not recorded which). Here the CDR3 DNA reads TGTGCCAGCTCACCCAGGGACAGGGTGGGTGGCTACACCTTC. Its translation is CASSPRDRVGGYTF.